The clone carrying this T cell receptor beta chain showed up just a few times. This entry comes from a study of blood T cells in healthy people across ages. Looking at the study overall: Researchers report that template switching captured about one barcoded beta molecule per two T cells.

Donors each provided about 10 milliliters of peripheral blood. Total RNA extracted from each sample amounted to at least 5.5 micrograms. A J-beta primer mix and a sample-barcoded 5' primer were used in a second PCR of about 7 to 12 cycles. One entry per CDR3 protein results from TCRdb running MiXCR on the 5' RACE reads. The sample has roughly 550,000 distinct CDR3 sequences; less than 25% are singletons. This CDR3 contains 14 residues. Trimming shortened V by 4 bases and J by 0 bases, and 12 bases separated the two germline ends. CDR1 SQVTM and CDR2 ANQGSEA come from the germline V gene. The same sample was also used in a study of T cells of mothers and their children.

Sequenced material: blood. The receptor was derived from a boy younger than 18 in good health. This chain joins TRBV29-1 and TRBJ1-1; D gene unclear. CDR3 DNA: TGCAGCGTTGTAACAGCTAGAATGAACACTGAAGCTTTCTTT. It yields the protein CSVVTARMNTEAFF.